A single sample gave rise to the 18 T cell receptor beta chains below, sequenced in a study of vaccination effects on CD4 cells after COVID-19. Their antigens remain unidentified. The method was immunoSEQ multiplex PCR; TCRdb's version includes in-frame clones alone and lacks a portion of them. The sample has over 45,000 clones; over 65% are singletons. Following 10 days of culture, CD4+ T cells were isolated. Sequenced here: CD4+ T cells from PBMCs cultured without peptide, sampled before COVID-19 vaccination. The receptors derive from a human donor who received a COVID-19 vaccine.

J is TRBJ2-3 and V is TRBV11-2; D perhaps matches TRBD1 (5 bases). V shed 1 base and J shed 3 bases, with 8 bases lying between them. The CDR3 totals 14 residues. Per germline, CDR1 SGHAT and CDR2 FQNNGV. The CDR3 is CASSLGQMTDTQYF. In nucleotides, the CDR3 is TGTGCCAGCAGCTTAGGACAGATGACAGATACGCAGTATTTT.

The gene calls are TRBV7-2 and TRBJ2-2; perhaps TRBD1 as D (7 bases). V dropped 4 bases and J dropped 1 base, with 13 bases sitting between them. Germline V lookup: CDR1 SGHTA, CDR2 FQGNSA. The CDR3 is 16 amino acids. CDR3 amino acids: CASSSRGTVNTGELFF. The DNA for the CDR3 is TGTGCCAGCAGCTCCCGCGGGACAGTGAACACCGGGGAGCTGTTTTTT.

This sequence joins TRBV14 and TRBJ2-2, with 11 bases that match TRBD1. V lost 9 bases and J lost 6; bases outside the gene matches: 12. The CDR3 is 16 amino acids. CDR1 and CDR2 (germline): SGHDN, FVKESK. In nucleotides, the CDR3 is TGTGCCAGTGGAAATCCGCCGGGACAGGGGGCCGGGGAGCTGTTTTTT. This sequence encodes CASGNPPGQGAGELFF.

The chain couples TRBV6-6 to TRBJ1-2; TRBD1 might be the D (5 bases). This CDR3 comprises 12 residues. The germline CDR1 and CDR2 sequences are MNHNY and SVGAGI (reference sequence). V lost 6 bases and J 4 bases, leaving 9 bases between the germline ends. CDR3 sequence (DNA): TGTGCCAGCAGCCTCGACAGCTATGGCTACACCTTC. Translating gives CASSLDSYGYTF.

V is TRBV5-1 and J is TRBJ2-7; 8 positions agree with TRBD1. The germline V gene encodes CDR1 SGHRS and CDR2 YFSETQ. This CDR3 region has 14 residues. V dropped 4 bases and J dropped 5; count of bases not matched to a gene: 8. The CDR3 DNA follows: TGCGCCAGCAGCAGGACAGGGTCTGAAGACGAGCAGTACGTC. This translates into CASSRTGSEDEQYV.

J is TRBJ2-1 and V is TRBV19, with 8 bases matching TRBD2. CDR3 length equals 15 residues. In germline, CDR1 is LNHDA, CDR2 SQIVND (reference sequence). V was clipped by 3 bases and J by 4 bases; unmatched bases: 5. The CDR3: CASSIGTSGYNEQFF. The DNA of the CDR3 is TGTGCCAGTAGTATCGGTACTAGCGGTTACAATGAGCAGTTCTTC.

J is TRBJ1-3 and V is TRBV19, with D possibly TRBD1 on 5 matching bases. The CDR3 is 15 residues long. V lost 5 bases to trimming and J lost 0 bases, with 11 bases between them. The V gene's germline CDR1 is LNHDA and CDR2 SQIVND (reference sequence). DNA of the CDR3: TGTGCCAGTAGTCCGGGACGGGCCTCTGGAAACACCATATATTTT. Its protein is CASSPGRASGNTIYF.

CDR3 in DNA: TGTGCCTGGACCCCTGGGGTGGGAGTGAACACTGAAGCTTTCTTT. It translates to CAWTPGVGVNTEAFF. The chain has TRBV30 and TRBJ1-1; D is uncertain. CDR3 length: 15 residues. Trimming stripped 4 bases from V and 0 bases from J, with 15 bases between. Germline V gives CDR1 GTSNPN, CDR2 SVGIG (reference sequence).

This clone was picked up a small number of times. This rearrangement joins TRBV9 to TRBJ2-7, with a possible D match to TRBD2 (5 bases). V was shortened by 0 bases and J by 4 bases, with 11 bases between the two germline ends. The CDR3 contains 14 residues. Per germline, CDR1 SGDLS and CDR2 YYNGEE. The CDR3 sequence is CASSVASREYEQYV. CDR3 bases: TGTGCCAGCAGCGTAGCATCGAGGGAGTACGAGCAGTACGTC.

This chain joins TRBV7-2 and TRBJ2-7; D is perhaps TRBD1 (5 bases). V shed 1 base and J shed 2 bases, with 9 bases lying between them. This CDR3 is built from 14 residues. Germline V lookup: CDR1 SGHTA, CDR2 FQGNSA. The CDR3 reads CASSLGSGPYEQYV. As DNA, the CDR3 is TGTGCCAGCAGCTTAGGTTCAGGGCCCTACGAGCAGTACGTC.

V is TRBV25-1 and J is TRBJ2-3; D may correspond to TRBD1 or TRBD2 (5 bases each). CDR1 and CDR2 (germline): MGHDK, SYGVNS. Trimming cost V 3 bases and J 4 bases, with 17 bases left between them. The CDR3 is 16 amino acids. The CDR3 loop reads CASSDSPRGPPDTQYF. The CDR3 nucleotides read TGTGCCAGCAGTGACTCCCCTAGGGGACCCCCAGATACGCAGTATTTT.

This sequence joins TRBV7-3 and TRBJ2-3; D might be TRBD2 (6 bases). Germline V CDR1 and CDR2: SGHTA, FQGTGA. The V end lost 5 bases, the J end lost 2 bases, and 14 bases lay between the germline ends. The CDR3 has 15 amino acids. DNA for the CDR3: TGTGCCAGCAGCCTCCGCGGAGGGGCCACAGATACGCAGTATTTT. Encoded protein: CASSLRGGATDTQYF.

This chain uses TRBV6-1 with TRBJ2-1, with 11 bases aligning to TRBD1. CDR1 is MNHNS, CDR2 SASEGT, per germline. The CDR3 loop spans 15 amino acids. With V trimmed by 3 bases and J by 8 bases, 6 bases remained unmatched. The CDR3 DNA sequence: TGTGCCAGCAGTGATGGGACAGGGGGTAATGATGAGCAGTTCTTC. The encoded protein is CASSDGTGGNDEQFF.

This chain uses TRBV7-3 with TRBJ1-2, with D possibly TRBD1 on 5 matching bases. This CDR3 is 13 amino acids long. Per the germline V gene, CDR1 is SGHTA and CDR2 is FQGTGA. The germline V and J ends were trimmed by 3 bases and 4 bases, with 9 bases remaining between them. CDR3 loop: CASSFNGGYGYTF. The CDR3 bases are TGTGCCAGCAGCTTCAATGGGGGCTATGGCTACACCTTC. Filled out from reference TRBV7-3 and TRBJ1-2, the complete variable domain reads GAGVSQTPSNKVTEKGKYVELRCDPISGHTALYWYRQSLGQGPEFLIYFQGTGAADDSGLPNDRFFAVRPEGSVSTLKIQRTERGDSAVYLCASSFNGGYGYTFGSGTRLTVV.

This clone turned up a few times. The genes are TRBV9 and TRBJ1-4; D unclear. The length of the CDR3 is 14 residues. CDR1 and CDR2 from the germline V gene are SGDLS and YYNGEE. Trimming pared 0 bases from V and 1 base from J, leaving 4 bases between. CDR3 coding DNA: TGTGCCAGCAGCGTAGGGGTAACTAATGAAAAACTGTTTTTT. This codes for CASSVGVTNEKLFF.

The CDR3, as DNA: TGTGCCAGCAGTTCGAGCGGGGAGCTGTTTTTT. This gives the protein CASSSSGELFF. The chain links TRBV28 to TRBJ2-2; D is unclear. V was shortened by 4 bases and J by 7 bases, with 4 bases between the two germline ends. The CDR3 runs to 11 residues. The germline V gene has CDR1 MDHEN and CDR2 SYDVKM. Based on the CDR3 plus reference TRBV28 and TRBJ2-2, the full variable domain is DVKVTQSSRYLVKRTGEKVFLECVQDMDHENMFWYRQDPGLGLRLIYFSYDVKMKEKGDIPEGYSVSREKKERFSLILESASTNQTSMYLCASSSSGELFFGEGSRLTVL.

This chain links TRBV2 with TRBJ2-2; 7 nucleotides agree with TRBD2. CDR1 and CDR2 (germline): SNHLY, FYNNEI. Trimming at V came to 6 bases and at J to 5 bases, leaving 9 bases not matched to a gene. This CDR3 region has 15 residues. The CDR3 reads CASRGSTSRTGELFF. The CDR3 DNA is TGTGCCAGCAGGGGTTCGACTAGCCGGACCGGGGAGCTGTTTTTT. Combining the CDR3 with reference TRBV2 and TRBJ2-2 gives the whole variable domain EPEVTQTPSHQVTQMGQEVILRCVPISNHLYFYWYRQILGQKVEFLVSFYNNEISEKSEIFDDQFSVERPDGSNFTLKIRSTKLEDSAMYFCASRGSTSRTGELFFGEGSRLTVL.

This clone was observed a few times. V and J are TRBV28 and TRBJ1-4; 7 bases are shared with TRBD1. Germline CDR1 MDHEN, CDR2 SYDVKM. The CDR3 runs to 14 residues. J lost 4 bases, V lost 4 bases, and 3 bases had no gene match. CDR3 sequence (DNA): TGTGCCAGCAGTTCCAGGGGGGGTAATGAAAAACTGTTTTTT. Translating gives CASSSRGGNEKLFF.